The 20 T cell receptor beta chains below come from one sample, sequenced in a study of shared clonotypes between healthy human individuals. This table comes from immunoSEQ multiplex PCR, and its TCRdb copy is limited to in-frame clones, with some not included. The sample has about 980,000 clones; 76% are singletons. Sequencing was performed on memory CD4+ T cells sorted from blood. As for subset: CD45RA-negative fraction. The source of these receptors is a man between 18 and 29 years old in good health.

The chain recombines TRBV28 with TRBJ2-1; D ambiguous. The CDR3 totals 11 residues. Germline-derived CDR1 and CDR2 are MDHEN and SYDVKM. V was cut by 7 bases and J by 4 bases, with 5 bases left in between. The CDR3 is CASTRYNEQFF. The CDR3 DNA follows: TGTGCCAGCACCCGTTACAATGAGCAGTTCTTC.

The J gene is TRBJ1-1, the V gene TRBV5-4; TRBD1 might be the D (5 bases). CDR3 length: 12 residues. Germline V lookup: CDR1 SGHNT, CDR2 YYREEE (reference sequence). With 4 bases removed from V and 5 bases from J, the gap between germline ends came to 9 bases. The CDR3 nucleotides read TGTGCCAGCAGCACCAGGGAAACTGAAGCTTTCTTT. Amino acids: CASSTRETEAFF.

In its sample, this clone was seen once. The chain combines TRBV9 with TRBJ2-7, with 7 bases identical to TRBD2. The length of the CDR3 is 16 residues. V lost 0 bases, J lost 2 bases, and 8 bases stayed unmatched. Germline CDR1 is SGDLS and CDR2 is YYNGEE. The CDR3: CASSVGSGVGPYEQYF. As DNA, the CDR3 is TGTGCCAGCAGCGTAGGGAGCGGGGTGGGTCCCTACGAGCAGTACTTC. Full variable domain (missing parts from reference TRBV9 and TRBJ2-7): DSGVTQTPKHLITATGQRVTLRCSPRSGDLSVYWYQQSLDQGLQFLIQYYNGEERAKGNILERFSAQQFPDLHSELNLSSLELGDSALYFCASSVGSGVGPYEQYFGPGTRLTVT.

The J gene is TRBJ2-7, the V gene TRBV5-6; D may be TRBD1 (6 bases). CDR3 length equals 15 residues. Trimming removed 3 bases at V and 0 bases at J, with 13 bases between. Germline V gene lookup returns CDR1 SGHDT and CDR2 YYEEEE. The DNA of the CDR3 is TGTGCCAGCAGCTCTAGGGGGTTCAGCTCCTACGAGCAGTACTTC. Translated, it gives CASSSRGFSSYEQYF.

This clone was detected only a few times. The chain couples TRBV5-4 to TRBJ2-6; no definite D call. Germline values: CDR1 SGHNT, CDR2 YYREEE (reference sequence). The CDR3 sequence is 13 residues long. V was pared by 0 bases and J by 3 bases, with 1 base between. In DNA, the CDR3 is TGTGCCAGCAGCTTGGATGGGGCCAACGTCCTGACTTTC. Its translation: CASSLDGANVLTF.

The chain has TRBV7-9 and TRBJ2-1; 8 bases align to TRBD1. Germline-derived CDR1 and CDR2 are SEHNR and FQNEAQ (reference sequence). V gave up 6 bases and J gave up 3 bases; unmatched junction bases: 10. The CDR3 has 16 amino acids. CDR3 coding DNA: TGTGCCAGCAGTCCACAGGGGGTGGGGATCTACAATGAGCAGTTCTTC. The encoded protein is CASSPQGVGIYNEQFF.

V gene TRBV6-5 combines with J gene TRBJ1-1; 8 nucleotides agree with TRBD1. The V and J ends lost 1 base and 1 base, in that order; junction bases with no gene match: 5. This CDR3 has 16 amino acids. Germline CDR1 MNHEY, CDR2 SVGAGI. This CDR3 reads CASSYYNRGSNTEAFF. In nucleotides, the CDR3 is TGTGCCAGCAGTTACTATAACAGGGGGTCGAACACTGAAGCTTTCTTT.

There are a few counts of this clone. The chain uses TRBV11-2 and TRBJ2-5; D tentatively fits TRBD1 or TRBD2 (6 bases each). CDR1 and CDR2 (germline): SGHAT, FQNNGV. This CDR3 region has 14 residues. V was pared by 3 bases and J by 2 bases, with 10 bases between. The CDR3 loop reads CASSFSGAQETQYF. The CDR3 coding sequence is TGTGCCAGCAGCTTTTCGGGGGCACAAGAGACCCAGTACTTC.

The chain couples TRBV18 to TRBJ2-7, with D unresolved. Per the germline V gene, CDR1 is KGHSH and CDR2 is LQKENI. With 2 bases removed from V and 2 bases from J, the gap between germline ends came to 13 bases. This CDR3 has 15 residues. CDR3 loop: CASSPSHSRPYEQYF. The CDR3 DNA reads as TGTGCCAGCTCACCATCCCACAGCCGGCCCTACGAGCAGTACTTC.

The chain recombines TRBV27 with TRBJ2-5; perhaps TRBD2 as D (5 bases). The V end was cut by 6 bases, the J end by 3 bases, with 20 bases between. The CDR3 consists of 16 residues. Germline V gives CDR1 MNHEY, CDR2 SMNVEV (reference sequence). CDR3 nucleotides: TGTGCCAGCAGAGGACTTGGGGAAGTCGCTGAAGAGACCCAGTACTTC. The encoded protein is CASRGLGEVAEETQYF.

This clone showed up just a few times. The chain carries TRBV5-1 and TRBJ2-3; possibly TRBD1 for D (5 bases). The length of the CDR3 is 14 residues. Trimming stripped 9 bases from V and 0 bases from J, with 14 bases between. Germline V CDR1 and CDR2: SGHRS, YFSETQ. DNA for the CDR3: TGCGCCACCTCTAGGGGCGGAAGCACAGATACGCAGTATTTT. Translated, it gives CATSRGGSTDTQYF.

The DNA for the CDR3 is TGTGCCAGCAGCTTTAGCGGGGGACACTACAATGAGCAGTTCTTC. Its translation: CASSFSGGHYNEQFF. The chain is built from TRBV5-4 and TRBJ2-1; TRBD2 aligns across 9 bases. Germline assignment: CDR1 SGHNT and CDR2 YYREEE (reference sequence). Trimming removed 2 bases from V and 3 bases from J; junction bases left unmatched: 3. This CDR3 has 15 residues. Using reference TRBV5-4 and TRBJ2-1 for the parts outside the CDR3, the full variable domain is ETGVTQSPTHLIKTRGQQVTLRCSSQSGHNTVSWYQQALGQGPQFIFQYYREEENGRGNFPPRFSGLQFPNYSSELNVNALELDDSALYLCASSFSGGHYNEQFFGPGTRLTVL.

Points on this clone: Other DNA sequences of this sample code for an identical CDR3. The chain has TRBV20-1 and TRBJ1-2; D is undetermined. The CDR3 extends over 11 amino acids. Trimming removed 0 bases from V and 1 base from J, with 0 bases in between. CDR1 DFQATT and CDR2 SNEGSKA come from the germline V gene (reference sequence). Here the CDR3 reads CSARDNYGYTF. The CDR3 DNA reads TGCAGTGCTAGAGATAACTATGGCTACACCTTC.

The chain couples TRBV28 to TRBJ2-7; 7 nucleotides agree with TRBD1. V lost 4 bases and J lost 2; bases outside the gene matches: 11. This CDR3 spans 16 amino acids. CDR1 and CDR2 (germline): MDHEN, SYDVKM. The CDR3 DNA reads as TGTGCCAGCAGTTCCCCTGGGACAGCCCTTACCTACGAGCAGTACTTC. It codes for CASSSPGTALTYEQYF.

V usage is TRBV15 and J usage is TRBJ1-1, with D unclear. V was cut by 0 bases and J by 0 bases, with 11 bases left in between. In germline, CDR1 is LNHNV, CDR2 YYDKDF (reference sequence). This CDR3 is 16 amino acids long. This CDR3 reads CATSRDTVQVNTEAFF. In nucleotides, the CDR3 is TGTGCCACCAGCAGAGACACGGTGCAGGTGAACACTGAAGCTTTCTTT.

The chain recombines TRBV29-1 with TRBJ2-4, with 7 bases matching TRBD1. The CDR3 length is 12 residues. Per germline, CDR1 SQVTM and CDR2 ANQGSEA. Trimming took 7 bases from V and 5 from J; bases not matched to a gene: 5. The CDR3: CSAGTAENIQYF. The CDR3 nucleotides read TGCAGCGCAGGGACAGCGGAAAACATTCAGTACTTC.

The rearrangement links TRBV28 to TRBJ2-1, with TRBD1 as a possible D gene (5 bases). The V end lost 8 bases, the J end lost 6 bases, and 20 bases lay between the germline ends. Germline V gene data show CDR1 as MDHEN and CDR2 as SYDVKM. This CDR3 spans 15 amino acids. The CDR3 nucleotides read TGTGCCAGCTTCAGTTTCGCGCAGGGTGGCAATGAGCAGTTCTTC. Protein sequence: CASFSFAQGGNEQFF. Full variable domain (rest looked up from reference TRBV28 and TRBJ2-1): DVKVTQSSRYLVKRTGEKVFLECVQDMDHENMFWYRQDPGLGLRLIYFSYDVKMKEKGDIPEGYSVSREKKERFSLILESASTNQTSMYLCASFSFAQGGNEQFFGPGTRLTVL.

This chain links TRBV19 with TRBJ2-6; D is uncertain. Per the germline V gene, CDR1 is LNHDA and CDR2 is SQIVND (reference sequence). The CDR3 has 15 residues. The V and J ends lost 5 bases and 2 bases respectively, with 10 bases between them. The CDR3 DNA sequence: TGTGCCAGTAGTCCCCGATGGGCTGGGGCCAACGTCCTGACTTTC. Its translation is CASSPRWAGANVLTF. The full variable domain, in which reference TRBV19 and TRBJ2-6 provide the parts outside the CDR3, is DGGITQSPKYLFRKEGQNVTLSCEQNLNHDAMYWYRQDPGQGLRLIYYSQIVNDFQKGDIAEGYSVSREKKESFPLTVTSAQKNPTAFYLCASSPRWAGANVLTFGAGSRLTVL.

This clone was observed at least ten times. The J gene is TRBJ1-2, the V gene TRBV23-1; 7 nucleotides align to TRBD1. TRBV23-1 is recorded as an ORF, its role being uncertain. The CDR3 consists of 17 residues. V lost 0 bases and J lost 3; bases outside the gene matches: 10. CDR3 bases: TGCGCCAGCAGTCAATCGCCGGGACAGAGGTGGGACTATGGCTACACCTTC. Translated, it gives CASSQSPGQRWDYGYTF.

The gene calls are TRBV29-1 and TRBJ2-3; D gene unclear. CDR3 length: 11 residues. V gave up 7 bases and J gave up 3 bases, with 8 bases separating them. CDR1 is SQVTM, CDR2 ANQGSEA, per germline. The CDR3 coding sequence is TGCAGCGGTGTTATTACAGATACGCAGTATTTT. Its translation is CSGVITDTQYF.